These 17 T cell receptor beta chains share one sample of origin, sequenced in a study of siplizumab effects on memory and regulatory T cells. Data came from immunoSEQ multiplex PCR; TCRdb stores just in-frame clones and leaves some out. The sample contains 70,000 to 95,000 clones, around 95% of which appear only once. Sequencing was done on a sample of naive CD4+ T cells sorted from blood. The source of these receptors is a human donor in good health.

This clone was recorded only once. The rearrangement links TRBV7-3 to TRBJ2-5; D is unresolved. Germline-derived CDR1 and CDR2 are SGHTA and FQGTGA. This CDR3 contains 13 residues. Between the trimmed V and J ends, which lost 2 bases and 3 bases, there was a span of 7 bases. CDR3 in amino acids: CASSLGIKETQYF. In DNA form, the CDR3 reads TGTGCCAGCAGCTTAGGGATTAAAGAGACCCAGTACTTC.

The chain couples TRBV7-3 to TRBJ2-2; the D is unclear. Per germline, CDR1 SGHTA and CDR2 FQGTGA. V dropped 1 base and J dropped 3 bases, with 3 bases sitting between them. The CDR3 length is 13 residues. This CDR3 is CASSLMDTGELFF. The CDR3 DNA follows: TGTGCCAGCAGCTTAATGGACACCGGGGAGCTGTTTTTT.

V is TRBV2 and J is TRBJ2-2; the match to TRBD1 covers 9 bases. CDR3 size: 15 residues. Germline trimming cut 7 bases from V and 6 bases from J; bases unmatched to any gene: 9. The germline gives CDR1 SNHLY, CDR2 FYNNEI. The CDR3: CASKVGTGRSGELFF. CDR3 nucleotides: TGTGCCAGCAAGGTCGGGACAGGGCGGTCCGGGGAGCTGTTTTTT.

The rearrangement joins TRBV19 to TRBJ2-7, with D unresolved. This CDR3 spans 18 amino acids. The V gene's germline CDR1 is LNHDA and CDR2 SQIVND (reference sequence). V lost 2 bases and J 1 base, leaving 21 bases between the germline ends. The CDR3 DNA sequence: TGTGCCAGTAGTATAAGGGTAGACCGACGATTCTTATCCTACGAGCAGTACTTC. Encoded protein: CASSIRVDRRFLSYEQYF.

The chain has TRBV10-3 and TRBJ2-3; 7 bases agree with TRBD2. The germline V gene encodes CDR1 ENHRY and CDR2 SYGVKD. CDR3 length equals 14 residues. The CDR3 spells CGAGGGDSTDTQYF. As DNA, the CDR3 is TGTGGAGCTGGCGGGGGTGATAGCACAGATACGCAGTATTTT.

J is TRBJ2-2 and V is TRBV5-6; D not resolved. Trimming cost V 0 bases and J 1 base, with 10 bases left between them. The V gene's germline CDR1 is SGHDT and CDR2 YYEEEE. The CDR3 length is 16 residues. CDR3 in amino acids: CASSLVSVMNTGELFF. As DNA, the CDR3 is TGTGCCAGCAGCTTGGTATCGGTAATGAACACCGGGGAGCTGTTTTTT.

V is TRBV5-3 and J is TRBJ1-1; no reliable D call. TRBV5-3 is labeled an ORF, and its function is uncertain. V was trimmed by 8 bases and J by 1 base, leaving 9 bases between them. This CDR3 is built from 12 residues. The CDR3 sequence: CASSLPNTEAFF. The CDR3 DNA reads as TGTGCCAGCAGTCTGCCGAACACTGAAGCTTTCTTT.

The rearrangement joins TRBV11-3 to TRBJ2-5, with D hard to call. Germline lookup yields CDR1 SGHNT and CDR2 YENEEA. The CDR3 extends over 13 amino acids. V was cut by 1 base and J by 2 bases, with 5 bases left in between. In DNA form, the CDR3 reads TGTGCCAGCAGCTTAGGTCTTCAAGAGACCCAGTACTTC. Translating gives CASSLGLQETQYF.

The chain carries TRBV6-5 and TRBJ1-5, with D tentatively TRBD1 (6 bases). The CDR3 is 14 residues long. CDR1 MNHEY and CDR2 SVGAGI come from the germline V gene. Trimming removed 6 bases from V and 3 bases from J, with 12 bases in between. The CDR3 is CASRTRQDNQPQHF. DNA of the CDR3: TGTGCCAGCAGAACCCGACAGGACAATCAGCCCCAGCATTTT.

The chain carries TRBV6-5 and TRBJ1-4; 8 positions match TRBD1. The V gene end was trimmed by 2 bases and the J gene end by 7 bases; junction bases not matched to a gene: 6. CDR1 and CDR2 (germline): MNHEY, SVGAGI. This CDR3 comprises 15 residues. Here the CDR3 DNA reads TGTGCCAGCAGTTACACCAGGGGGCGGAGTGAAAAACTGTTTTTT. Protein: CASSYTRGRSEKLFF.

The chain joins TRBV7-6 to TRBJ2-3; 12 nucleotides line up with TRBD2. V lost 2 bases, J lost 4 bases, and 4 bases stayed unmatched. The germline gives CDR1 SGHVS, CDR2 FNYEAQ. CDR3 length: 16 residues. The CDR3 DNA follows: TGTGCCAGCAGCTTAATAGCTAGCGGGGGGGCAGATACGCAGTATTTT. It encodes CASSLIASGGADTQYF.

The chain combines TRBV29-1 with TRBJ2-5; D not certain. Trimming stripped 5 bases from V and 1 base from J, with 8 bases between. The CDR3 runs 12 residues. CDR1 and CDR2 (germline): SQVTM, ANQGSEA. As DNA, the CDR3 is TGCAGCGTTTCCCGGATCCAAGAGACCCAGTACTTC. Translated: CSVSRIQETQYF.

CDR3: CASSPRDSNDYGYTF. The DNA for the CDR3 is TGCGCCAGCAGCCCCCGGGACAGCAACGACTATGGCTACACCTTC. The V and J genes are TRBV5-1 and TRBJ1-2; TRBD1 agrees at 7 bases. J gave up 3 bases and V 4 bases, and 9 bases lay outside the gene matches. Looked up from germline, CDR1 is SGHRS and CDR2 is YFSETQ. The CDR3 runs 15 residues. The whole variable domain, remainder taken from reference TRBV5-1 and TRBJ1-2, is KAGVTQTPRYLIKTRGQQVTLSCSPISGHRSVSWYQQTPGQGLQFLFEYFSETQRNKGNFPGRFSGRQFSNSRSEMNVSTLELGDSALYLCASSPRDSNDYGYTFGSGTRLTVV.

This sequence joins TRBV6-5 and TRBJ1-1, with 9 bases that match TRBD1. Germline trimming cut 6 bases from V and 0 bases from J; bases unmatched to any gene: 2. Germline CDR1 MNHEY, CDR2 SVGAGI. The CDR3 covers 14 residues. CDR3 coding DNA: TGTGCCAGCAGGACAGGGGGAATGAACACTGAAGCTTTCTTT. Amino acids: CASRTGGMNTEAFF.

CDR3 DNA sequence: TGTGCCAGCAGCTCGGGACTAGCGGTGGAGCAGTACTTC. Its translation is CASSSGLAVEQYF. V is TRBV5-4 and J is TRBJ2-7; 11 bases fit TRBD2. The CDR3 runs 13 residues. CDR1 is SGHNT, CDR2 YYREEE, per germline (reference sequence). V shed 3 bases and J 7 bases; nucleotides not matched to a gene: 3.

The rearrangement uses TRBV9 and TRBJ2-3; D gene uncertain. Germline assignment: CDR1 SGDLS and CDR2 YYNGEE. There are 14 residues in the CDR3. The V gene lost 0 bases and the J gene lost 6 bases, with 11 bases spanning the gap. CDR3: CASSVGGEPDTQYF. The CDR3, as DNA: TGTGCCAGCAGCGTAGGTGGGGAACCTGATACGCAGTATTTT.

This sequence joins TRBV7-2 and TRBJ2-7, with D unclear. The CDR3 is made up of 17 amino acids. Trimming took 1 base from V and 4 from J, leaving 20 bases between them. Germline V CDR1 and CDR2: SGHTA, FQGNSA. The CDR3 DNA reads as TGTGCCAGCAGCTTAGTCGTAGGTTCCCCCCTGACTTACGAGCAGTACTTC. Translated: CASSLVVGSPLTYEQYF.